These 20 T cell receptor beta chains were all obtained from the same sample, sequenced in a study of T cell repertoires in cytomegalovirus infection. TCRdb independently ran MiXCR on the reads; one entry per CDR3 protein. The sample holds 680,000 or so distinct CDR3 sequences, 35% to 45% seen once. Sequencing was carried out using PBMCs. Receptor source: a human donor in good health (CMV status not recorded). Some clones in this sample may be carry-over from other donors' samples.

To note about this clonotype: At one end, the junction sequence differs from germline, possibly due to a read error. The chain is built from TRBV5-1 and TRBJ2-2; 10 positions match TRBD2. CDR1 is SGHRS and CDR2 is YFSETQ in the germline V gene. This CDR3 is built from 15 residues. The CDR3 spells CASSGGLANIGELFF. The CDR3 coding sequence is TGCGCCAGCAGCGGGGGACTAGCGAACATCGGGGAGCTGTTTTTT.

This clonotype was detected many times. V and J are TRBV7-9 and TRBJ2-1, with 8 bases matching TRBD1. The CDR3 covers 14 residues. J lost 7 bases, V lost 3 bases, and 5 bases had no gene match. In germline, CDR1 is SEHNR, CDR2 FQNEAQ (reference sequence). CDR3: CASSLSGGGNEQFF. The CDR3 region has the DNA TGTGCCAGCAGCTTGTCAGGGGGCGGAAATGAGCAGTTCTTC. The whole variable domain, filled in from reference TRBV7-9 and TRBJ2-1, reads DTGVSQNPRHKITKRGQNVTFRCDPISEHNRLYWYRQTLGQGPEFLTYFQNEAQLEKSRLLSDRFSAERPKGSFSTLEIQRTEQGDSAMYLCASSLSGGGNEQFFGPGTRLTVL.

The chain employs TRBV7-2 and TRBJ2-2; a possible D gene is TRBD2 (7 bases). CDR1 is SGHTA, CDR2 FQGNSA, per germline. This CDR3 is built from 15 residues. The V end was cut by 1 base, the J end by 5 bases, with 11 bases between. The CDR3 loop reads CASSLVGGRTGELFF. The CDR3 region has the DNA TGTGCCAGCAGCTTAGTCGGGGGGCGGACCGGGGAGCTGTTTTTT. The full variable domain, with the rest looked up from reference TRBV7-2 and TRBJ2-2, is GAGVSQSPSNKVTEKGKDVELRCDPISGHTALYWYRQSLGQGLEFLIYFQGNSAPDKSGLPSDRFSAERTGGSVSTLTIQRTQQEDSAVYLCASSLVGGRTGELFFGEGSRLTVL.

The chain uses TRBV11-2 and TRBJ2-5, with D perhaps matching TRBD1 (5 bases). The ends were cut back, 5 bases at V and 5 bases at J, with 12 bases in the middle. CDR1 is SGHAT, CDR2 FQNNGV, per germline. The CDR3 has 13 amino acids. The CDR3 loop reads CASSATVMETQYF. In DNA, the CDR3 is TGTGCCAGCAGCGCGACAGTGATGGAGACCCAGTACTTC.

This clonotype was recorded at least ten times. This rearrangement joins TRBV7-8 to TRBJ2-7; D perhaps matches TRBD2 (5 bases). The germline CDR1 and CDR2 sequences are SGHVS and FQNEAQ. The germline V and J ends were trimmed by 0 bases and 3 bases, with 15 bases remaining between them. The CDR3 length is 16 residues. CDR3 residues: CASSLAVGRERYEQYF. CDR3 nucleotides: TGTGCCAGCAGCTTAGCGGTAGGAAGGGAGCGCTACGAGCAGTACTTC.

The chain has TRBV9 and TRBJ2-3; 8 bases are a match to TRBD1. V trimming: 3 bases; J trimming: 4 bases; junction bases outside the gene matches: 7. The CDR3 sequence is 15 residues long. The V gene's germline CDR1 is SGDLS and CDR2 YYNGEE. In DNA form, the CDR3 reads TGTGCCAGCAGCGCCCTAGGACAGGGTTCAGATACGCAGTATTTT. Its translation is CASSALGQGSDTQYF.

This clonotype was observed a few times. V usage is TRBV4-1 and J usage is TRBJ1-5; 7 nucleotides align to TRBD1. CDR1 is MGHRA and CDR2 is YSYEKL in the germline V gene. CDR3 size: 16 residues. Germline trimming cut 2 bases from V and 3 bases from J; bases unmatched to any gene: 7. The CDR3 DNA is TGCGCCAGCAGCCAACTGTGGGACAGCTACAATCAGCCCCAGCATTTT. Translated: CASSQLWDSYNQPQHF.

This rearrangement joins TRBV6-2 or TRBV6-3 to TRBJ2-7, with D tentatively TRBD2 (5 bases). The CDR3 has 14 amino acids. Trimming removed 5 bases from V and 5 bases from J, with 16 bases in between. The germline gives CDR1 MNHEY, CDR2 SVGEGT. CDR3 protein: CASSPAAGLHEQYF. The CDR3 DNA follows: TGTGCCAGCAGTCCTGCCGCGGGTTTACACGAGCAGTACTTC.

This clonotype occurred many times. V is TRBV19 and J is TRBJ2-5; 7 bases line up with TRBD1. J was trimmed by 4 bases and V by 6 bases; bases with no gene match: 11. The length of the CDR3 is 15 residues. CDR1 LNHDA and CDR2 SQIVND come from the germline V gene (reference sequence). CDR3 nucleotides: TGTGCCAGTAGCGAGACAGGGTCGTTGGGAGAGACCCAGTACTTC. Its translation is CASSETGSLGETQYF.

The J gene is TRBJ1-2, the V gene TRBV28, with D possibly being TRBD1 (6 bases). V was shortened by 6 bases and J by 4 bases, with 15 bases between the two germline ends. CDR3 length: 14 amino acids. CDR1 MDHEN and CDR2 SYDVKM come from the germline V gene. The CDR3 here is CASSPPGQLYGYTF. The CDR3 DNA sequence: TGTGCCAGCAGCCCCCCGGGACAACTCTATGGCTACACCTTC.

This clonotype has just a few counts. The V and J genes are TRBV29-1 and TRBJ1-2, with a possible D match to TRBD1 (5 bases). The CDR3 is 14 residues long. Trimming stripped 6 bases from V and 4 bases from J, with 18 bases between. The germline gives CDR1 SQVTM, CDR2 ANQGSEA. DNA for the CDR3: TGCAGCGTCCAGCTAGGGGAAGGGTCCTATGGCTACACCTTC. As protein: CSVQLGEGSYGYTF.

The chain uses TRBV20-1 and TRBJ2-7, with 9 bases matching TRBD2. The CDR3 is 14 amino acids. V lost 1 base to trimming and J lost 3 bases; unmatched junction nucleotides: 4. The germline CDR1 and CDR2 sequences are DFQATT and SNEGSKA (reference sequence). CDR3 in DNA: TGCAGTGCTAGAGGACTAGCGGAGATCTACGAGCAGTACTTC. Amino acids: CSARGLAEIYEQYF.

This clonotype appeared many times. The chain's CDR3 is CASSSEIQETQYF. DNA of the CDR3: TGTGCCAGCAGCTCGGAGATCCAAGAGACCCAGTACTTC. The J gene is TRBJ2-5, the V gene TRBV7-2; no clear D gene. In germline, CDR1 is SGHTA, CDR2 FQGNSA. This CDR3 is 13 amino acids long. Trimming left V 4 bases short and J 1 base short, with 7 bases between.

This clonotype was seen a few times. CDR3 DNA: TGTGCCAGCAGCTTCTTAGCGGGAGGGTACACCGGGGAGCTGTTTTTT. This codes for CASSFLAGGYTGELFF. V usage is TRBV7-2 and J usage is TRBJ2-2; 11 nucleotides align to TRBD2. The CDR3 covers 16 residues. V dropped 3 bases and J dropped 3; count of bases not matched to a gene: 3. Germline assignment: CDR1 SGHTA and CDR2 FQGNSA.

The V gene is TRBV6-5, the J gene TRBJ2-1, with D possibly matching TRBD1 (5 bases). CDR3 length: 16 residues. V lost 6 bases, J lost 3 bases, and 18 bases lay in between. CDR1 MNHEY and CDR2 SVGAGI come from the germline V gene. The CDR3 loop is CASSASAGLGYNEQFF. The CDR3 DNA reads as TGTGCCAGCAGCGCCAGCGCAGGGTTGGGCTACAATGAGCAGTTCTTC.

The chain recombines TRBV5-1 with TRBJ1-3; D remains ambiguous. The CDR3 runs to 17 residues. Trimming took off 3 bases at V and 2 bases at J, with 18 bases between the two ends. The germline gives CDR1 SGHRS, CDR2 YFSETQ. In nucleotides, the CDR3 is TGCGCCAGCAGCTCTCTTACAGCCGAGGAGGCTGGAAACACCATATATTTT. It is translated as CASSSLTAEEAGNTIYF. The whole variable domain, filled in from reference TRBV5-1 and TRBJ1-3, reads KAGVTQTPRYLIKTRGQQVTLSCSPISGHRSVSWYQQTPGQGLQFLFEYFSETQRNKGNFPGRFSGRQFSNSRSEMNVSTLELGDSALYLCASSSLTAEEAGNTIYFGEGSWLTVV.

The chain recombines TRBV28 with TRBJ1-1, with D possibly being TRBD1 (6 bases). Per the germline V gene, CDR1 is MDHEN and CDR2 is SYDVKM. V was cut by 6 bases and J by 8 bases, with 13 bases left in between. The CDR3 is made up of 12 amino acids. The CDR3 here is CASSQGTNEAFF. In DNA, the CDR3 is TGTGCCAGCAGCCAGGGGACAAACGAAGCTTTCTTT.

This clonotype was counted at least ten times. The V and J genes are TRBV7-9 and TRBJ2-2; 7 bases are a match to TRBD2. V dropped 2 bases and J dropped 1; count of bases not matched to a gene: 7. The germline gives CDR1 SEHNR, CDR2 FQNEAQ (reference sequence). The CDR3 runs to 17 residues. The CDR3 loop is CASSLLHASGNTGELFF. The CDR3 DNA follows: TGTGCCAGCAGCTTACTCCACGCTAGCGGGAACACCGGGGAGCTGTTTTTT.

The chain employs TRBV24-1 and TRBJ2-7; no firm D call. Trimming cost V 2 bases and J 6 bases, with 13 bases left between them. The length of the CDR3 is 14 residues. Germline V gives CDR1 KGHDR, CDR2 SFDVKD. CDR3 residues: CATSDSTGVGEQYF. The DNA for the CDR3 is TGTGCCACCAGTGATTCAACTGGGGTGGGCGAGCAGTACTTC.

This clonotype was picked up one time. Compared with germline, one end of the junction differs, possibly owing to a read error. The V and J genes are TRBV7-6 and TRBJ1-2, with D possibly matching TRBD1 (6 bases). The CDR3 has 17 residues. Germline CDR1 and CDR2: SGHVS and FNYEAQ. The DNA for the CDR3 is TGTGCCAGCAGTTTTCCCCGGGACAATCAGAATGACTATGGCTCCAACTTC. The encoded protein is CASSFPRDNQNDYGSNF.